Given below is one TCR beta chain in context. Antigen: not known. The record originates from a study of a mutant IDH1 vaccine in newly diagnosed glioma. In the study overall: Investigators started vaccination 4-6 weeks after radiotherapy alone, or with temozolomide cycles. Every participant had undergone radiotherapy, temozolomide, or both before, and most underwent both.

V trimming: 4 bases; J trimming: 9 bases; junction bases outside the gene matches: 3. The germline V gene encodes CDR1 MNHNS and CDR2 SASEGT. CDR3 length: 15 amino acids. Here immunoSEQ multiplex PCR was the method, and the copy in TCRdb shows in-frame clones only, minus some. The data show under 40,000 clones, 75% to 85% seen once. Indicated time point: week 11, during vaccination. The vaccine gave 300 ug of a 20-mer mutant IDH1 peptide subcutaneously per dose. This chain uses TRBV6-1 with TRBJ2-1, with 16 bases aligning to TRBD2. This TCR came from a man younger than 45 with glioma. Sequenced material: PBMCs, taken from a glioma patient whose treatment included an IDH1 peptide vaccine. CDR3 nucleotides: TGTGCCAGCAGTGTGGGACTAGCGGGAGGGGGTGAGCAGTTCTTC. Translated, it gives CASSVGLAGGGEQFF.